This is a list of T cell receptor beta chains from one sample in a study of blood T cell repertoires in COVID-19. Data came from immunoSEQ multiplex PCR; TCRdb stores just in-frame clones and leaves some out. The data hold some 120,000 clones, with roughly 80% observed a single time. The sample was peripheral blood. The receptors shown here come from a woman between 50 and 59 years old with acute or convalescent COVID-19. Each CDR3 is given with its conserved first and last residue. The D gene is left open where the match is weak. Rows may omit the clone size; those that give it use once, few, many or a size class.

v_gene	j_gene	abundance	d_gene	CDR3nt	CDR3aa
TRBV12-3/TRBV12-4	TRBJ1-5	-	-	TGTGCCAGCAGTACTAAGAACAATCAGCCCCAGCATTTT	CASSTKNNQPQHF
TRBV5-6	TRBJ1-2	-	-	TGTGCCAGCAGCTTGGGACTTACCGGAGACTATGGCTACACCTTC	CASSLGLTGDYGYTF
TRBV9	TRBJ2-3	-	-	TGTGCCAGCAGCGTAGTCGGTCCACCCACAGATACGCAGTATTTT	CASSVVGPPTDTQYF
TRBV4-1	TRBJ1-2	-	TRBD1	TGCGCCAGCAGCCAAGTCCGGGACAGGGGATTATATGGCTACACCTTC	CASSQVRDRGLYGYTF
TRBV12-5	TRBJ1-3	-	TRBD1	TGTGCTAGTGGTCCTGGGACAGGGGGCTTCTCGAGCTCTGGAAACACCATATATTTT	CASGPGTGGFSSSGNTIYF
TRBV30	TRBJ1-6	-	TRBD1	TGTGCCTGGACCCCTGCCAGGGGGAGCTCCTATAATTCACCCCTCCACTTT	CAWTPARGSSYNSPLHF
TRBV7-2	TRBJ2-7	-	TRBD1	TGTGCCAGCAGCTTACTTTCTGGACAGGGTGCCTACGAGCAGTATTTC	CASSLLSGQGAYEQYF
TRBV19	TRBJ1-5	-	TRBD1	TGTGCCAGTAGTATCCTCTCTGGGGACAGCCCATATAGCAATCAGCCCCAGCATTTT	CASSILSGDSPYSNQPQHF
TRBV5-3	TRBJ1-5	-	-	TGTGCCAGAAGCTTGGAATACACTAGCAATCAGCCCCAGCATTTT	CARSLEYTSNQPQHF
TRBV6-1	TRBJ2-1	-	TRBD2	TGTGCCAGCAGTGAATTAAGAAGGACTAGCGGGGGCTACAATGAGCAGTTCTTC	CASSELRRTSGGYNEQFF
TRBV5-4	TRBJ1-1	-	TRBD1	TGTGCCAGCAGCTTCACAGGGGCAAAGGACACTGAAGCTTTCTTT	CASSFTGAKDTEAFF
TRBV30	TRBJ1-4	-	-	TGTGCCTGGAGTGAAGGGGATGAAAAACTGTTTTTT	CAWSEGDEKLFF
TRBV19	TRBJ2-3	-	-	TGTGCCAGTAGTGTACAGGGAGCAGATACGCAGTATTTT	CASSVQGADTQYF
TRBV3-1/TRBV3-2	TRBJ1-5	-	-	TGTGCCAGCAGCCAAGATTTCGGGGGTCTTCAGCCCCAGCATTTT	CASSQDFGGLQPQHF
TRBV12-3/TRBV12-4	TRBJ1-6	-	TRBD1	TGTGCCAGCAGTGACAGGGACTCACCCCTCCACTTT	CASSDRDSPLHF
TRBV29-1	TRBJ1-1	-	-	TGCAGCGTCGCCCGCAGGGCTGAAGCTTTCTTT	CSVARRAEAFF
TRBV6-6	TRBJ1-1	-	TRBD1	TGTGCCAGCAGACTGACAGGGGTCGGCACTGAAGCTTTCTTT	CASRLTGVGTEAFF
TRBV2	TRBJ2-3	-	TRBD2	TGTGCCAGCTCCGCGGGCGGGGGTTCCCTGGCGATGTCGCAGTATTTT	CASSAGGGSLAMSQYF
TRBV12-3/TRBV12-4	TRBJ1-1	-	-	TGTGCCAGCAGTCCTGGGACACACCATGAAGCTTTCTTT	CASSPGTHHEAFF
TRBV20-1	TRBJ2-3	-	-	TGCAGTGCTTCTTTAGTTACGCAGTATTTT	CSASLVTQYF
TRBV7-3	TRBJ2-3	-	-	TGTGCCAGCAGTGTCCTTAGCAGTGGCACAGATACGCAGTATTTT	CASSVLSSGTDTQYF
TRBV19	TRBJ2-1	-	TRBD2	TGTGCCAGTAGTTCCGGGACTAGCTCCTACAATGAGCAGTTCTTC	CASSSGTSSYNEQFF
TRBV7-8	TRBJ2-1	-	TRBD1	TGTGCCAGCAGCTTCAGTCGGGACAGGTACAATGAGCAGTTCTTC	CASSFSRDRYNEQFF
TRBV5-5	TRBJ2-7	-	TRBD1	TGTGCCAGCAGCAGGGACAGGGGAACGTACGAGCAGTACTTC	CASSRDRGTYEQYF
TRBV5-1	TRBJ2-4	-	-	TGCGCCAGCAGCTTGGGAGAGGCCAAAAACATTCAGTACTTC	CASSLGEAKNIQYF
TRBV18	TRBJ1-3	-	-	TGTGCCAGCTCACCAGTTCAGGGTAAAGGAAACACCATATATTTT	CASSPVQGKGNTIYF
TRBV5-8	TRBJ1-2	once	TRBD1	TGTGCCAGCAGCGCAAGGACAGGCTATGGCTACACCTTC	CASSARTGYGYTF
TRBV6-1	TRBJ1-5	-	-	TGTGCCAGCAGTGGAACAGGCACGGGTATGCGTCAGCCCCAGCATTTT	CASSGTGTGMRQPQHF
TRBV6-1	TRBJ1-2	-	TRBD1	TGTGCCAGCAGTTCGACAGGGGCTGACTACACCTTC	CASSSTGADYTF
TRBV29-1	TRBJ2-1	-	TRBD2	TGCAGCGCCACCAATAGCGGGGGGTACAATGAGCAGTTCTTC	CSATNSGGYNEQFF
TRBV7-2	TRBJ2-3	-	-	TGTGCCAGCAGCTTAGGCGGGACTAGCACAGATACGCAGTATTTT	CASSLGGTSTDTQYF
TRBV19	TRBJ2-7	-	-	TGTGCCAGTAGTATACAGGGTCTTCTCTACGAGCAGTACTTC	CASSIQGLLYEQYF
TRBV6-4	TRBJ2-1	-	TRBD2	TGTGCCAGCAGTGACCTAGCGGGGGGATACAATGAGCAGTTCTTC	CASSDLAGGYNEQFF
TRBV28	TRBJ1-5	-	-	TGTGCCAGCGAAAGGGGGAATCAGCCCCAGCATTTT	CASERGNQPQHF
TRBV27	TRBJ1-1	-	TRBD1	TGTGCCAGCAGTCCAACAGGGGGTATAGCTGAAGCTTTCTTT	CASSPTGGIAEAFF
TRBV27	TRBJ2-3	-	-	TGTGCCAGCAGTCCCAGGACTAACCGAGATACGCAGTATTTT	CASSPRTNRDTQYF
TRBV5-1	TRBJ1-5	-	-	TGCGCCAGCAGCCTACGACAGCATAGCAATCAGCCCCAGCATTTT	CASSLRQHSNQPQHF